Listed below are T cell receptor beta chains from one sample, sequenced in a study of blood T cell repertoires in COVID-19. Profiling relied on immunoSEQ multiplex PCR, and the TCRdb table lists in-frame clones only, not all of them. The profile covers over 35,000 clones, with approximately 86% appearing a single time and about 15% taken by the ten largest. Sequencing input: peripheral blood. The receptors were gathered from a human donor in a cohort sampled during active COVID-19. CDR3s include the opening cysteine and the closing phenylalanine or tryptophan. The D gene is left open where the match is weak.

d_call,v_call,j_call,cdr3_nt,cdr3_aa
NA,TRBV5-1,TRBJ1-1,TGCGCCAGCAGCTTGGAAGGTCAGGGGAACTCTGAAGCTTTCTTT,CASSLEGQGNSEAFF
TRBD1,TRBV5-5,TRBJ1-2,TGTGCCAGCAGCTGGGACAGGGAAGTGGATGGCTACACCTTC,CASSWDREVDGYTF
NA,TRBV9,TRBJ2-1,TGTGCCAGCAGCGTATGGACAGGGAGGGATGAGCAGTTCTTC,CASSVWTGRDEQFF
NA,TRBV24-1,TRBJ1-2,TGTGCCCCGCGCTCAACAGGGAATATGTTC,CAPRSTGNMF
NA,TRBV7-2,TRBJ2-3,TGTGCCAGCAGCTTAGCGGGGGGGGCGACAGATACGCAGTATTTT,CASSLAGGATDTQYF
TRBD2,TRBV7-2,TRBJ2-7,TGTGCCAGCAGCTTAGCTCCTAGCGGGGGACCCTACGAGCAGTACTTC,CASSLAPSGGPYEQYF
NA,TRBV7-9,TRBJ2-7,TGTGCCAGCAGCACCCTAATTACTCGGTACGAGCAGTACTTC,CASSTLITRYEQYF
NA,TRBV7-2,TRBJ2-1,TGTGCCAGCAGCCTCTCCGGTCCTGACAATGAGCAGTTCTTC,CASSLSGPDNEQFF
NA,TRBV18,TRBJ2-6,TGTGCCAGCTCACCACTCACAGGGTCTGGGGCCAACGTCCTGACTTTC,CASSPLTGSGANVLTF
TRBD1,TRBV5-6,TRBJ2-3,TGTGCCAGCAGCTTGATGGGACAGGGGACCTCTGGAGATACGCAGTATTTT,CASSLMGQGTSGDTQYF
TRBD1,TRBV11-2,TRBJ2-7,TGTGCCAGCAGCTTAGTAGGACAGGGAAGGATTCCCTACGAGCAGTACTTC,CASSLVGQGRIPYEQYF
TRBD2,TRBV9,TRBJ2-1,TGTGCCAGCAGCTCAGCCTTAGCGGGAGTGCAGTTCTTC,CASSSALAGVQFF
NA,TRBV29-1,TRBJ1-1,TGCAGCGGGCGATCGGGTGGAGGAAACACTGAAGCTTTCTTT,CSGRSGGGNTEAFF
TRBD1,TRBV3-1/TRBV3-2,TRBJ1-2,TGTGCCAGCATGGCAGGGGGCACGAATATTGGCTACACCTTC,CASMAGGTNIGYTF
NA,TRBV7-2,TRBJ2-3,TGTGCCAGCAGCTTAACGTCGGGGGCAGATACGCAGTATTTT,CASSLTSGADTQYF